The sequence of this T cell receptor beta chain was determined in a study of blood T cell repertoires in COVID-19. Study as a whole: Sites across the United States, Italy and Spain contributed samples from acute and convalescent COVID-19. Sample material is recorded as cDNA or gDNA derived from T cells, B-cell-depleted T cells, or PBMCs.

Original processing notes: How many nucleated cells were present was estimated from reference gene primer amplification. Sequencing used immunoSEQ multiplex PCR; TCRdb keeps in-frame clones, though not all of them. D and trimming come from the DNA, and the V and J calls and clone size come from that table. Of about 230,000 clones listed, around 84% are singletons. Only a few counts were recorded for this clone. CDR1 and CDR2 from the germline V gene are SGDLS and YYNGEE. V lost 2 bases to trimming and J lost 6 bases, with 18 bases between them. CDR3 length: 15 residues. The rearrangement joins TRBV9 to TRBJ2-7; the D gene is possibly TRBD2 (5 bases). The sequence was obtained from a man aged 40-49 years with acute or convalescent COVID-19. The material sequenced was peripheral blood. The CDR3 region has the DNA TGTGCCAGCAGCGTCTCCCCGGGAACCGAGGGCGAGCAGTACTTC. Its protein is CASSVSPGTEGEQYF.